The 22 T cell receptor beta chains presented below share a single source sample, sequenced in a study of blood T cell repertoires in COVID-19. Method: immunoSEQ multiplex PCR; TCRdb's copy keeps in-frame clones and lacks some. The sample lists more than 80,000 clones, 71% seen once, with 0.9% in the top ten. Sequencing was performed on peripheral blood. These receptor sequences come from a human donor with acute or convalescent COVID-19. The donor label of this sample is uncertain.

The chain recombines TRBV7-8 with TRBJ2-2; 12 bases align to TRBD2. The CDR3 loop spans 17 amino acids. Germline V gene data show CDR1 as SGHVS and CDR2 as FQNEAQ. Trimming cost V 8 bases and J 2 bases; bases outside gene matches: 9. DNA for the CDR3: TGTGCCAGCCAATCTAGCGGGGGGGCTCTCAACACCGGGGAGCTGTTTTTT. It yields the protein CASQSSGGALNTGELFF.

The chain combines TRBV29-1 with TRBJ1-2, with 9 nucleotides matching TRBD1. J lost 5 bases, V lost 0 bases, and 10 bases had no gene match. The CDR3 contains 16 residues. CDR1 SQVTM and CDR2 ANQGSEA come from the germline V gene. The CDR3 DNA follows: TGCAGCGTTGAAGATGAACAGGGGGCGGGAAGATATGGCTACACCTTC. Translated: CSVEDEQGAGRYGYTF.

V is TRBV20-1 and J is TRBJ2-3, with TRBD2 identical over 11 bases. Trimming cost V 3 bases and J 3 bases; bases outside gene matches: 5. CDR1 and CDR2 (germline): DFQATT, SNEGSKA (reference sequence). The CDR3 has 15 amino acids. The CDR3 DNA is TGCAGTGCTAGTTTGACTAGCGGGGCTACAGATACGCAGTATTTT. It is translated as CSASLTSGATDTQYF.

The V gene is TRBV7-2, the J gene TRBJ1-6; maybe TRBD1 (5 bases). The CDR3 runs to 15 residues. The ends were cut back, 5 bases at V and 4 bases at J, with 12 bases in the middle. Looked up from germline, CDR1 is SGHTA and CDR2 is FQGNSA. The chain's CDR3 is CASSQVRGYNSPLHF. The CDR3 region has the DNA TGTGCCAGCAGCCAAGTTCGGGGGTATAATTCACCCCTCCACTTT.

The genes are TRBV6-5 and TRBJ2-2; 7 bases are shared with TRBD1. Germline V gene lookup returns CDR1 MNHEY and CDR2 SVGAGI. After removal of 10 bases from V and 4 bases from J, the junction contained 6 bases not matched to a gene. The CDR3 spans 13 residues. CDR3 nucleotide sequence: TGTGCCAATTCCCAGGGGGTCACCGGGGAGCTGTTTTTT. Protein sequence: CANSQGVTGELFF.

This clone has more than one count but fewer than ten. The gene calls are TRBV30 and TRBJ1-6, with 8 bases fitting TRBD1. The V segment lost 5 bases and the J segment 8 bases; nucleotides outside the gene matches: 5. The CDR3 consists of 13 residues. CDR1 and CDR2 (germline): GTSNPN, SVGIG (reference sequence). CDR3 sequence reads: CAWRQGIDSPLHF. The CDR3 region has the DNA TGTGCCTGGCGACAGGGGATTGATTCACCCCTCCACTTT. Together with reference TRBV30 and TRBJ1-6, the CDR3 gives the full variable domain: SQTIHQWPATLVQPVGSPLSLECTVEGTSNPNLYWYRQAAGRGLQLLFYSVGIGQISSEVPQNLSASRPQDRQFILSSKKLLLSDSGFYLCAWRQGIDSPLHFGNGTRLTVT.

The table lists this clone with a few counts. The chain is built from TRBV27 and TRBJ2-5; TRBD2 matches at 9 bases. Germline CDR1 reads MNHEY; CDR2 reads SMNVEV (reference sequence). This CDR3 is built from 15 residues. After removal of 6 bases from V and 3 bases from J, the junction contained 8 bases not matched to a gene. CDR3: CASRDSGGLKETQYF. Written as DNA, the CDR3 is TGTGCCAGCAGGGATAGCGGGGGACTAAAAGAGACCCAGTACTTC.

This clone showed up just a few times. The chain employs TRBV10-3 and TRBJ2-1, with D perhaps matching TRBD2 (7 bases). The V gene lost 0 bases and the J gene lost 5 bases, with 17 bases spanning the gap. The germline CDR1 and CDR2 sequences are ENHRY and SYGVKD. The CDR3 contains 17 residues. Here the CDR3 DNA reads TGTGCCATCAGTGAGTCGGGGAGGGGGGCCAGGGACAATGAGCAGTTCTTC. It specifies CAISESGRGARDNEQFF.

This chain connects TRBV27 to TRBJ1-2, with a weak D call TRBD1 (5 bases). This CDR3 has 13 residues. CDR1 and CDR2 from the germline V gene are MNHEY and SMNVEV (reference sequence). V shed 5 bases and J shed 4 bases, with 11 bases lying between them. CDR3 region: CASSTDSLYGYTF. The CDR3 DNA is TGTGCCAGCAGTACAGACAGCCTCTATGGCTACACCTTC.

The J gene is TRBJ1-5, the V gene TRBV28, with 11 bases identical to TRBD1. The CDR3 loop spans 20 amino acids. J gave up 4 bases and V 7 bases, and 21 bases lay outside the gene matches. Germline values: CDR1 MDHEN, CDR2 SYDVKM. The CDR3 sequence: CASTRRGTGGRGGKNQPQHF. The CDR3, as DNA: TGTGCCAGCACCCGTCGTGGGACAGGGGGGCGCGGGGGTAAGAATCAGCCCCAGCATTTT.

This clone was counted between two and nine times. The chain employs TRBV5-5 and TRBJ2-3; 9 nucleotides match TRBD2. The V gene's germline CDR1 is SGHKS and CDR2 YYEKEE (reference sequence). With 0 bases clipped from V and 2 bases from J, the junction kept 4 bases outside the gene matches. The CDR3 runs 16 residues. Here the CDR3 reads CASSLGSGGVTDTQYF. CDR3 in DNA: TGTGCCAGCAGCTTGGGTAGCGGGGGAGTCACAGATACGCAGTATTTT. The full variable domain, with the rest looked up from reference TRBV5-5 and TRBJ2-3, is DAGVTQSPTHLIKTRGQQVTLRCSPISGHKSVSWYQQVLGQGPQFIFQYYEKEERGRGNFPDRFSARQFPNYSSELNVNALLLGDSALYLCASSLGSGGVTDTQYFGPGTRLTVL.

V usage is TRBV5-1 and J usage is TRBJ2-1, with 10 bases fitting TRBD2. The CDR3 is 16 residues long. With V trimmed by 0 bases and J by 6 bases, 6 bases remained unmatched. Germline V gives CDR1 SGHRS, CDR2 YFSETQ. The CDR3 region has the DNA TGCGCCAGCAGCTTGGATATTAGCGGGGGGACCAATGAGCAGTTCTTC. Translation gives CASSLDISGGTNEQFF.

This chain uses TRBV6-5 with TRBJ1-1; the D gene is possibly TRBD1 (6 bases). Germline V gives CDR1 MNHEY, CDR2 SVGAGI. The V and J ends lost 7 bases and 7 bases respectively, with 16 bases between them. CDR3 length: 13 residues. The DNA for the CDR3 is TGTGCCAGCACAAAGGGGGGGGGATATGAAGCTTTCTTT. Encoded protein: CASTKGGGYEAFF.

The gene calls are TRBV28 and TRBJ2-5; TRBD2 matches 7 bases. Germline loops: CDR1 MDHEN, CDR2 SYDVKM. J gave up 3 bases and V 6 bases, and 4 bases lay outside the gene matches. The CDR3 is 13 amino acids. The CDR3 region is CASRPLAEETQYF. CDR3 nucleotide sequence: TGTGCCAGCAGGCCCCTAGCGGAAGAGACCCAGTACTTC.

Note on this clone: Sequence at one end of the junction differs from germline and may be a read error. V usage is TRBV12-3 or TRBV12-4 and J usage is TRBJ1-2, with D unresolved. This CDR3 is built from 13 residues. The CDR3 bases are TGTGCCAGCAGCTTAGGGTCCGGGTATGGCTACACCTTC. This sequence encodes CASSLGSGYGYTF.

This clone came up once. This sequence joins TRBV12-2 and TRBJ1-1; the listed D gene, TRBD1, was not tested against the DNA. TRBV12-2 constitutes a pseudogene. This CDR3 has 19 residues. The CDR3 loop reads CASRLASFAVQPVNTEAFF. The CDR3 DNA reads TGTGCAAGTCGCTTAGCGTCATTTGCAGTCCAACCCGTGAACACTGAAGCTTTCTTT.

This sequence joins TRBV5-1 and TRBJ2-7; TRBD1 agrees at 12 bases. Trimming cost V 0 bases and J 10 bases; bases outside gene matches: 8. Germline V lookup: CDR1 SGHRS, CDR2 YFSETQ. CDR3 length equals 15 residues. DNA of the CDR3: TGCGCCAGCAGCTTGGCCGTCGGGACAGGGGGCGAACAGTACTTC. This gives the protein CASSLAVGTGGEQYF.

V and J are TRBV11-2 and TRBJ2-5; 8 positions agree with TRBD1. The length of the CDR3 is 19 residues. In germline, CDR1 is SGHAT, CDR2 FQNNGV. The trim removed 0 bases at V and 6 bases at J, leaving 18 bases unmatched. CDR3 DNA sequence: TGTGCCAGCAGCTTAGATAGGATGCAGGGGACAGGTCGATCAAAGACCCAGTACTTC. It is translated as CASSLDRMQGTGRSKTQYF.

This clone was seen repeatedly, ten times or more. This chain uses TRBV2 with TRBJ1-3; D is ambiguous. CDR1 is SNHLY and CDR2 is FYNNEI in the germline V gene. Trimming pared 4 bases from V and 0 bases from J, leaving 13 bases between. This CDR3 spans 16 amino acids. CDR3 amino acids: CASSAQTTYSGNTIYF. As DNA, the CDR3 is TGTGCCAGCAGTGCCCAAACCACTTACTCTGGAAACACCATATATTTT.

The chain combines TRBV10-3 with TRBJ1-6; 9 bases line up with TRBD1. Looked up from germline, CDR1 is ENHRY and CDR2 is SYGVKD. V was pared by 6 bases and J by 10 bases, with 4 bases of the junction left unmatched. The length of the CDR3 is 13 residues. The CDR3 region is CAIRGQGESPLHF. DNA for the CDR3: TGTGCCATCAGGGGACAGGGTGAGTCACCCCTCCACTTT.

This chain uses TRBV7-9 with TRBJ1-5; D may be TRBD1 (5 bases). The length of the CDR3 is 17 residues. V gave up 1 base and J gave up 1 base, with 14 bases separating them. Germline assignment: CDR1 SEHNR and CDR2 FQNEAQ (reference sequence). The CDR3, as DNA: TGTGCCAGCAGCTTAGGGGCAGCGGGGGTGAGCAATCAGCCCCAGCATTTT. As protein: CASSLGAAGVSNQPQHF.

V usage is TRBV7-9 and J usage is TRBJ1-3, with 7 bases fitting TRBD1. Germline-derived CDR1 and CDR2 are SEHNR and FQNEAQ (reference sequence). The CDR3 has 14 residues. After removal of 6 bases from V and 4 bases from J, the junction contained 6 bases not matched to a gene. As DNA, the CDR3 is TGTGCCAGCAGGGGCCGGGACAGCGGAAACACCATATATTTT. Its translation: CASRGRDSGNTIYF.